This T cell receptor (beta chain) originates from a study of cytomegalovirus exposure and HLA in healthy donors. About the study: It was reported in a later analysis that the same platform had been used for the 120 or so validation repertoires as for the 666 first-cohort repertoires. Study-level findings and limits: There were 150 to 200 TCR beta chains listed as cytomegalovirus-associated. Rarity characterized most TCR sequences, yet some public TCRs appeared in many donors.

J gave up 4 bases and V 3 bases, and 9 bases lay outside the gene matches. This CDR3 is 17 amino acids long. Clones were sequenced by immunoSEQ multiplex PCR, and TCRdb holds only the in-frame ones, with some missing. The repertoire holds 200,000 or so clones, with around 88% as singletons. The donors belonged to the roughly 130-subject validation cohort, separate from the roughly 720-subject first cohort. This clone came up once. Its specificity is not known. The genes are TRBV23-1 and TRBJ1-1, with 12 nucleotides matching TRBD1. TRBV23-1 is classed as an ORF, of uncertain function. Sequencing was carried out using PBMCs. This sequence was found in a woman aged 18-29 years in good health and CMV-seronegative. CDR3 sequence (DNA): TGCGCCAGCAGTCATGTAGGGACAGGGGGCAAAGTCACTGAAGCTTTCTTT. It translates to CASSHVGTGGKVTEAFF.